The 4 T cell receptor beta chains below all came from one sample that was sequenced in a study of blood T cell repertoires in COVID-19. Clones were sequenced by immunoSEQ multiplex PCR, and TCRdb holds only the in-frame ones, with some missing. This sample has tens of thousands of clones, with about 88% found just once. Sequenced input: peripheral blood. These receptors were obtained from a human donor in a cohort sampled during active COVID-19.

V and J are TRBV6-4 and TRBJ1-1, with 7 positions matching TRBD1. The V and J ends lost 2 bases and 1 base, in that order; junction bases with no gene match: 1. Germline-derived CDR1 and CDR2 are MRHNA and SNTAGT. This CDR3 is 14 amino acids long. The CDR3 region has the DNA TGTGCCAGCAGTGACCAGGGGGGGAACACTGAAGCTTTCTTT. This gives the protein CASSDQGGNTEAFF.

The chain is built from TRBV20-1 and TRBJ1-5; D is perhaps TRBD1 (5 bases). The germline V gene has CDR1 DFQATT and CDR2 SNEGSKA (reference sequence). This CDR3 region has 15 residues. Trimming took 3 bases from V and 0 from J, leaving 12 bases between them. The CDR3 DNA sequence: TGCAGTGCTAGTATAAGGGGTATTAGCAATCAGCCCCAGCATTTT. This sequence encodes CSASIRGISNQPQHF.

V usage is TRBV12-3 or TRBV12-4 and J usage is TRBJ1-2; TRBD1 matches 10 bases. Trimming took 4 bases from V and 5 from J; bases not matched to a gene: 1. The length of the CDR3 is 13 residues. Written as DNA, the CDR3 is TGTGCCAGCAGTTGGACAGGGGGTTATGGCTACACCTTC. The encoded protein is CASSWTGGYGYTF.

The J gene is TRBJ2-2, the V gene TRBV23-1; perhaps TRBD1 as D (6 bases). TRBV23-1 is filed as an ORF, its function uncertain. The CDR3 extends over 13 amino acids. Trimming left V 5 bases short and J 9 bases short, with 13 bases between. The CDR3: CASSTTGGRELFF. The CDR3 bases are TGCGCCAGCAGTACGACAGGCGGCCGGGAGCTGTTTTTT.